This TCR beta chain was sequenced during a study of siplizumab effects on memory and regulatory T cells (dated by TCRdb to between 2018 and 2021). For the wider study: The study examined how the anti-CD2 antibody siplizumab affects alloreactive T-cell subsets in allogeneic mixed lymphocyte reactions built from human PBMCs.

The library was generated by the immunoSEQ multiplex PCR assay. Roughly 10^5 TCR templates per sample were assayed on the deep sequencing platform. Genomic DNA extracted from sorted T cells was used for TCRbeta CDR3 sequencing. As for how the authors treated the data: Clonal analysis of TCRbeta CDR3 data was done in the R programming language. Alloreactive CD4+ and CD8+ clones were defined by comparing unstimulated samples with post-reaction CFSE-low samples. Regulatory or non-regulatory origin of alloreactive CD4+ clones was assigned by matching sequences to the sorted unstimulated Treg and non-Treg repertoires. What TCRdb holds here is the immuneACCESS table cut down to in-frame rearrangements. Part of the clones is not present; checked against another copy, under half of the missing clones reflect an unresolved V gene, and the others are unexplained. V, J and clone size are taken as reported in that table, and D and trimming were inferred from the DNA itself. Recorded for this sample are roughly 92,000 clones; about 93% of them occurred a single time. The ten largest clones represent less than 0.4% of the sample.

TCRbeta CDR3 sequencing was performed on sorted unstimulated T cells and on proliferating T cells recovered from mixed lymphocyte reactions. Fresh whole blood from nine to eleven HLA-typed healthy donors served as the source for isolating PBMCs. Unstimulated CD4+ non-regulatory T cells were FACS-sorted to map the origin of alloreactive clones. In the case of this clone: Its cognate antigen has yet to be identified. The input lacks base qualities; no much larger clone sits a single base away.

Here is what the overall study found, with its caveats: The cumulative frequency of alloreactive sequences that could be traced back to unstimulated CD4+ memory T cells was significantly reduced by siplizumab. Unstimulated naive T cells appeared to be more diverse than memory T cells, and naive cells seemed to make a substantial contribution to the alloresponse. Because sequences below about 10^-5 frequency were poorly captured, only a minor fraction of alloreactive clones could be mapped to unstimulated subsets. In reactions with siplizumab, an average of roughly 70% of mappable alloreactive CD4+ clones were Treg-derived, compared with 25% to 30% in control reactions. A naive or memory phenotype could not be assigned to roughly 80-97% of proliferating CD4+ or CD8+ clones. Whether proliferating Tregs from siplizumab cultures were suppressive was not functionally confirmed.

The clonotype comes from a human donor in good health. The material sequenced was non-Treg CD4+ T cells sorted from blood. What this sample's cell subset or site label stands for: FACS-sorted unstimulated CD4+ non-regulatory T cells.

The CDR3 has the sequence CASSTLDLPGQETQYF. In nucleotide form, the sequence is TGCGCCAGCAGCACCCTGGATCTTCCGGGACAAGAGACCCAGTACTTC. The chain joins TRBV5-1 to TRBJ2-5; TRBD2 might be the D gene, on 5 matching bases. The germline V gene supplies CDR1 SGHRS and CDR2 YFSETQ. V is clipped by 4 bases and J by 2 bases, and the sequence between their germline boundaries is 18 bases long. The CDR3 measures 16 amino acids from cysteine to phenylalanine. The read is trimmed to its CDR3 DNA, 48 bases read in frame from base 1.